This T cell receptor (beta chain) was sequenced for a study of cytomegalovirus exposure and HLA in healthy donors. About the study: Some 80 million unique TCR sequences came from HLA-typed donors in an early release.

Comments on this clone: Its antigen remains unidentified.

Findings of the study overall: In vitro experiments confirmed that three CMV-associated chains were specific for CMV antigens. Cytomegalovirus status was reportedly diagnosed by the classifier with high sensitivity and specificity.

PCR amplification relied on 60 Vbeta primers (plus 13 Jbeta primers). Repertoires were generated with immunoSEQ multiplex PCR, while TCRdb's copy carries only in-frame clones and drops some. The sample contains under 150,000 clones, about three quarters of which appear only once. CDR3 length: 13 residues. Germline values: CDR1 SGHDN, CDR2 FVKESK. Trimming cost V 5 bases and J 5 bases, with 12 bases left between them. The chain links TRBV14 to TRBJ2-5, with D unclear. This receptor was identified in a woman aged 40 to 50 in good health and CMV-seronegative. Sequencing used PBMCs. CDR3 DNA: TGTGCCAGCAGCGAACGTGTGAGGGAGACCCAGTACTTC. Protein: CASSERVRETQYF. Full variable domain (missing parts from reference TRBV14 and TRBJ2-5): EAGVTQFPSHSVIEKGQTVTLRCDPISGHDNLYWYRRVMGKEIKFLLHFVKESKQDESGMPNNRFLAERTGGTYSTLKVQPAELEDSGVYFCASSERVRETQYFGPGTRLLVL.